A selection of T cell receptor beta chains follows, all from one sample in a study of cytomegalovirus exposure and HLA in healthy donors. Using immunoSEQ multiplex PCR, the repertoire was profiled, and TCRdb retains in-frame clones only, with some absent. The sample carries approximately 200,000 clones, about 90% recorded once. The sequencing sample was made of PBMCs. The receptors shown here come from a young woman in good health and CMV-seronegative. Both conserved end residues are part of each CDR3. Each record gives: J gene, V gene, clone size, D gene, CDR3 protein, CDR3 DNA. The D gene is left open where the match is weak. The size entry is marked missing in some rows and otherwise reads once, few, many or a size class.

J gene: TRBJ1-2; V gene: TRBV30; clone size: .; D gene: .; CDR3 protein: CAWSGGQPPPNYGYTF; CDR3 DNA: TGTGCCTGGAGTGGTGGACAGCCGCCACCTAACTATGGCTACACCTTC
J gene: TRBJ1-1; V gene: TRBV9; clone size: .; D gene: TRBD1; CDR3 protein: CASSATGTARYTEAFF; CDR3 DNA: TGTGCCAGCAGCGCCACTGGGACAGCTAGATACACTGAAGCTTTCTTT
J gene: TRBJ2-3; V gene: TRBV11-2; clone size: .; D gene: TRBD2; CDR3 protein: CASSLRGGALVDTQYF; CDR3 DNA: TGTGCCAGCAGCTTACGGGGGGGAGCCCTCGTGGATACGCAGTATTTT
J gene: TRBJ1-2; V gene: TRBV13; clone size: few; D gene: TRBD1; CDR3 protein: CASSRTGYGYTF; CDR3 DNA: TGTGCCAGCAGTCGGACAGGGTATGGCTACACCTTC
J gene: TRBJ1-3; V gene: TRBV6-6; clone size: .; D gene: .; CDR3 protein: CASTPGDGTLGNTIYF; CDR3 DNA: TGTGCCAGCACCCCGGGAGACGGGACTTTGGGAAACACCATATATTTT
J gene: TRBJ2-7; V gene: TRBV6-6; clone size: .; D gene: .; CDR3 protein: CASAASSYEQYF; CDR3 DNA: TGTGCCAGCGCTGCGAGCTCCTACGAGCAGTACTTC
J gene: TRBJ2-3; V gene: TRBV7-7; clone size: few; D gene: .; CDR3 protein: CASSLAESSTDTQYF; CDR3 DNA: TGTGCTAGCAGCTTAGCGGAGTCTAGCACAGATACGCAGTATTTT
J gene: TRBJ2-2; V gene: TRBV7-9; clone size: .; D gene: TRBD1; CDR3 protein: CASSLGWAGGSTGELFF; CDR3 DNA: TGTGCCAGCAGCTTAGGCTGGGCAGGGGGCTCGACCGGGGAGCTGTTTTTT
J gene: TRBJ1-1; V gene: TRBV9; clone size: .; D gene: TRBD1; CDR3 protein: CASSEKRTGQKGTEAFF; CDR3 DNA: TGTGCCAGCAGCGAAAAAAGGACAGGGCAAAAGGGCACTGAAGCTTTCTTT
J gene: TRBJ2-7; V gene: TRBV6-5; clone size: .; D gene: .; CDR3 protein: CASSYSKGTGVEQYF; CDR3 DNA: TGTGCCAGCAGTTACTCGAAGGGGACGGGGGTTGAGCAGTACTTC
J gene: TRBJ1-1; V gene: TRBV7-9; clone size: .; D gene: TRBD1; CDR3 protein: CASSPRDRTNTEAFF; CDR3 DNA: TGTGCCAGCAGCCCGAGGGACAGGACGAACACTGAAGCTTTCTTT
J gene: TRBJ2-2; V gene: TRBV29-1; clone size: .; D gene: TRBD2; CDR3 protein: CSVETSGVANTGELFF; CDR3 DNA: TGCAGCGTTGAAACTAGCGGAGTAGCGAACACCGGGGAGCTGTTTTTT
J gene: TRBJ1-5; V gene: TRBV9; clone size: .; D gene: TRBD1; CDR3 protein: CASSDTGGGQPQHF; CDR3 DNA: TGTGCCAGCAGCGATACAGGGGGGGGTCAGCCCCAGCATTTT
J gene: TRBJ2-3; V gene: TRBV14; clone size: .; D gene: .; CDR3 protein: CASSQGALGDRTDTQYF; CDR3 DNA: TGTGCCAGCAGCCAAGGGGCCCTAGGGGATCGCACAGATACGCAGTATTTT
J gene: TRBJ2-3; V gene: TRBV5-1; clone size: .; D gene: .; CDR3 protein: CASSLEDLNTDTQYF; CDR3 DNA: TGCGCCAGCAGCTTGGAGGACTTGAACACAGATACGCAGTATTTT
J gene: TRBJ1-6; V gene: TRBV28; clone size: .; D gene: TRBD1; CDR3 protein: CASSLRQGASSPLHF; CDR3 DNA: TGTGCCAGCAGTTTGAGGCAGGGGGCAAGTTCACCCCTCCACTTT
J gene: TRBJ2-1; V gene: TRBV7-8; clone size: .; D gene: TRBD2; CDR3 protein: CASSSTSGRADEQFF; CDR3 DNA: TGTGCCAGCAGCTCGACTAGCGGGAGGGCAGACGAGCAGTTCTTC
J gene: TRBJ2-7; V gene: TRBV11-1; clone size: .; D gene: TRBD2; CDR3 protein: CASSLLAGSSYEQYF; CDR3 DNA: TGTGCCAGCAGCCTGCTAGCGGGGAGCTCCTACGAGCAGTACTTC
J gene: TRBJ2-2; V gene: TRBV16; clone size: .; D gene: TRBD1; CDR3 protein: CASSQGTGRTGELFF; CDR3 DNA: TGTGCCAGCAGCCAAGGGACAGGTCGTACCGGGGAGCTGTTTTTT
J gene: TRBJ1-1; V gene: TRBV18; clone size: .; D gene: .; CDR3 protein: CASSPNPGKNTEAFF; CDR3 DNA: TGTGCCAGCTCACCAAATCCGGGGAAGAACACTGAAGCTTTCTTT
J gene: TRBJ2-1; V gene: TRBV7-3; clone size: .; D gene: .; CDR3 protein: CASSAQASEQFF; CDR3 DNA: TGTGCCAGCAGCGCCCAAGCGTCAGAGCAGTTCTTC
J gene: TRBJ1-3; V gene: TRBV19; clone size: once; D gene: .; CDR3 protein: CASSKRGRNSGNTIYF; CDR3 DNA: TGTGCCAGTAGTAAAAGGGGCAGAAACTCTGGAAACACCATATATTTT
J gene: TRBJ2-7; V gene: TRBV19; clone size: few; D gene: .; CDR3 protein: CASSTRTAGQGEQYF; CDR3 DNA: TGTGCCAGTAGTACCCGGACAGCGGGGCAGGGCGAGCAGTACTTC
J gene: TRBJ2-7; V gene: TRBV27; clone size: .; D gene: TRBD2; CDR3 protein: CASSPGGEQYF; CDR3 DNA: TGTGCCAGCAGCCCGGGGGGGGAGCAGTACTTC
J gene: TRBJ2-7; V gene: TRBV6-1; clone size: few; D gene: .; CDR3 protein: CASSGGTGSSYEQYF; CDR3 DNA: TGTGCCAGCAGTGGCGGGACCGGGAGCTCCTACGAGCAGTACTTC
J gene: TRBJ1-1; V gene: TRBV5-1; clone size: .; D gene: .; CDR3 protein: CASSFWGDTEAFF; CDR3 DNA: TGCGCCAGCAGCTTCTGGGGGGACACTGAAGCTTTCTTT
J gene: TRBJ2-3; V gene: TRBV5-6; clone size: .; D gene: .; CDR3 protein: CASSLVVGLRTDTQYF; CDR3 DNA: TGTGCCAGCAGCTTGGTAGTTGGGCTTCGCACAGATACGCAGTATTTT
J gene: TRBJ2-7; V gene: TRBV28; clone size: .; D gene: .; CDR3 protein: CASSRTAYEQYF; CDR3 DNA: TGTGCCAGCAGCAGGACAGCCTACGAGCAGTACTTC
J gene: TRBJ1-4; V gene: TRBV6-6; clone size: .; D gene: TRBD1; CDR3 protein: CASSFDRDYEKLFF; CDR3 DNA: TGTGCCAGCAGTTTCGACAGGGATTATGAAAAACTGTTTTTT
J gene: TRBJ2-7; V gene: TRBV27; clone size: .; D gene: .; CDR3 protein: CASSLQAGRTYEQYF; CDR3 DNA: TGTGCCAGCAGTCTCCAGGCGGGGCGGACCTACGAGCAGTACTTC
J gene: TRBJ2-2; V gene: TRBV7-7; clone size: .; D gene: .; CDR3 protein: CASSLQGTGELFF; CDR3 DNA: TGTGCTAGCAGCCTTCAGGGAACCGGGGAGCTGTTTTTT
J gene: TRBJ2-7; V gene: TRBV6-5; clone size: .; D gene: .; CDR3 protein: CASSSPAGSSYEQYF; CDR3 DNA: TGTGCCAGCAGTTCTCCCGCCGGGAGCTCCTACGAGCAGTACTTC
J gene: TRBJ2-1; V gene: TRBV19; clone size: .; D gene: .; CDR3 protein: CASSIPSEAYNEQFF; CDR3 DNA: TGTGCCAGTAGTATTCCTAGCGAGGCCTACAATGAGCAGTTCTTC
J gene: TRBJ2-5; V gene: TRBV16; clone size: .; D gene: .; CDR3 protein: CASSQGKGETQYF; CDR3 DNA: TGTGCCAGCAGCCAAGGGAAGGGGGAGACCCAGTACTTC
J gene: TRBJ2-2; V gene: TRBV6-1; clone size: .; D gene: .; CDR3 protein: CASSEGLITGELFF; CDR3 DNA: TGTGCCAGCAGTGAAGGTCTAATAACCGGGGAGCTGTTTTTT
J gene: TRBJ1-1; V gene: TRBV29-1; clone size: .; D gene: .; CDR3 protein: CSVHQGLNTEAFF; CDR3 DNA: TGCAGCGTACACCAGGGTCTGAACACTGAAGCTTTCTTT
J gene: TRBJ2-7; V gene: TRBV11-2; clone size: .; D gene: TRBD1; CDR3 protein: CASSLGPPGQGVSGQYF; CDR3 DNA: TGTGCCAGCAGCTTAGGCCCACCGGGACAGGGGGTATCGGGGCAGTACTTC
J gene: TRBJ2-1; V gene: TRBV19; clone size: .; D gene: .; CDR3 protein: CASSKGGGISSYNEQFF; CDR3 DNA: TGTGCCAGTAGTAAAGGGGGCGGGATAAGCTCCTACAATGAGCAGTTCTTC
J gene: TRBJ2-7; V gene: TRBV4-1; clone size: .; D gene: TRBD1; CDR3 protein: CASSQVFPGQGVYEQYF; CDR3 DNA: TGCGCCAGCAGCCAAGTTTTTCCGGGACAGGGGGTCTACGAGCAGTACTTC
J gene: TRBJ1-3; V gene: TRBV30; clone size: .; D gene: .; CDR3 protein: CAWSSSLTGSNTIYF; CDR3 DNA: TGTGCCTGGAGTTCTTCTTTGACAGGTTCCAACACCATATATTTT
J gene: TRBJ2-1; V gene: TRBV11-2; clone size: .; D gene: .; CDR3 protein: CASSLDRNEGEQFF; CDR3 DNA: TGTGCCAGCAGCTTAGATCGAAACGAGGGTGAGCAGTTCTTC
J gene: TRBJ2-1; V gene: TRBV7-9; clone size: once; D gene: TRBD2; CDR3 protein: CASSSGTAGGHNEQFF; CDR3 DNA: TGTGCCAGCAGTAGCGGGACCGCAGGTGGGCACAATGAGCAGTTCTTC
J gene: TRBJ2-7; V gene: TRBV28; clone size: once; D gene: TRBD1; CDR3 protein: CASSLGTGTGVREQYF; CDR3 DNA: TGTGCCAGCAGTTTAGGTACCGGGACAGGGGTCCGCGAGCAGTACTTC
J gene: TRBJ2-1; V gene: TRBV28; clone size: .; D gene: .; CDR3 protein: CASSPQGHEQFF; CDR3 DNA: TGTGCCAGCAGCCCCCAGGGCCATGAGCAGTTCTTC
J gene: TRBJ2-1; V gene: TRBV30; clone size: .; D gene: TRBD1; CDR3 protein: CAWSAGTGWDEQFF; CDR3 DNA: TGTGCCTGGAGTGCCGGGACAGGTTGGGATGAGCAGTTCTTC
J gene: TRBJ2-3; V gene: TRBV18; clone size: .; D gene: TRBD2; CDR3 protein: CASSPGLSGRGDTQYF; CDR3 DNA: TGTGCCAGCTCACCAGGGCTTAGCGGGAGAGGAGATACGCAGTATTTT
J gene: TRBJ2-1; V gene: TRBV19; clone size: .; D gene: TRBD1; CDR3 protein: CASSRPTRQGKNEQFF; CDR3 DNA: TGTGCCAGTAGCCGCCCAACGAGACAGGGTAAGAATGAGCAGTTCTTC
J gene: TRBJ1-1; V gene: TRBV6-1; clone size: .; D gene: .; CDR3 protein: CASRQMMNTEAFF; CDR3 DNA: TGTGCCAGCAGACAGATGATGAACACTGAAGCTTTCTTT
J gene: TRBJ1-6; V gene: TRBV11-2; clone size: .; D gene: .; CDR3 protein: CASSSPQLRQTDSPLHF; CDR3 DNA: TGTGCCAGCAGCTCCCCACAACTGCGACAGACGGATTCACCCCTCCACTTT
J gene: TRBJ2-7; V gene: TRBV7-8; clone size: .; D gene: TRBD2; CDR3 protein: CASSPSGTSGTYEQYF; CDR3 DNA: TGTGCCAGCAGCCCAAGCGGGACTAGCGGGACCTACGAGCAGTACTTC
J gene: TRBJ2-5; V gene: TRBV5-4; clone size: .; D gene: .; CDR3 protein: CASSFEGTRGTQYF; CDR3 DNA: TGTGCCAGCAGCTTCGAGGGGACCAGGGGGACCCAGTACTTC
J gene: TRBJ2-6; V gene: TRBV10-3; clone size: .; D gene: TRBD1; CDR3 protein: CAISPGTDFSGANVLTF; CDR3 DNA: TGTGCCATCAGTCCGGGGACAGACTTCTCTGGGGCCAACGTCCTGACTTTC
J gene: TRBJ1-1; V gene: TRBV7-8; clone size: .; D gene: TRBD1; CDR3 protein: CASSLPSAGGLSTEAFF; CDR3 DNA: TGTGCCAGCAGCTTACCCTCCGCAGGGGGCTTGAGCACTGAAGCTTTCTTT
J gene: TRBJ2-7; V gene: TRBV19; clone size: .; D gene: .; CDR3 protein: CASSILTGSGEQYF; CDR3 DNA: TGTGCCAGTAGTATTCTTACAGGGTCTGGTGAGCAGTACTTC
J gene: TRBJ2-1; V gene: TRBV19; clone size: .; D gene: TRBD2; CDR3 protein: CASSIVGTSGGSYNEQFF; CDR3 DNA: TGTGCCAGTAGTATTGTTGGGACTAGCGGGGGAAGCTACAATGAGCAGTTCTTC
J gene: TRBJ2-2; V gene: TRBV6-5; clone size: .; D gene: .; CDR3 protein: CASSYWTSPGELFF; CDR3 DNA: TGTGCCAGCAGTTACTGGACAAGCCCGGGGGAGCTGTTTTTT
J gene: TRBJ1-5; V gene: TRBV19; clone size: .; D gene: TRBD1; CDR3 protein: CASSRDRGLGQPQHF; CDR3 DNA: TGTGCCAGTAGTCGGGACAGGGGGCTTGGTCAGCCCCAGCATTTT
J gene: TRBJ2-7; V gene: TRBV27; clone size: .; D gene: TRBD2; CDR3 protein: CASRKPGTSRYEQYF; CDR3 DNA: TGTGCCAGCAGAAAACCCGGGACTAGTCGCTACGAGCAGTACTTC
J gene: TRBJ2-1; V gene: TRBV4-2; clone size: .; D gene: TRBD2; CDR3 protein: CASSQDITSGRYEQFF; CDR3 DNA: TGTGCCAGCAGCCAAGATATCACTAGCGGGAGGTACGAGCAGTTCTTC